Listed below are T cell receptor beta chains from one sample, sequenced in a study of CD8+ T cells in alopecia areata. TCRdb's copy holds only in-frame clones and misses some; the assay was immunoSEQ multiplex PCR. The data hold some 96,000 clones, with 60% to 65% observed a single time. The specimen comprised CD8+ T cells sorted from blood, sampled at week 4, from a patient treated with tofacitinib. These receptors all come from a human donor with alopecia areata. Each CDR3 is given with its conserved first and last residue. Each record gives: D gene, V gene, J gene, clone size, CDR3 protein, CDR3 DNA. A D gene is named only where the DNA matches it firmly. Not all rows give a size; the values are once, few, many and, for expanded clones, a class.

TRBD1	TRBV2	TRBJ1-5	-	CASSGLMGQGDQPQHF	TGTGCCAGCAGTGGACTCATGGGACAGGGTGATCAGCCCCAGCATTTT
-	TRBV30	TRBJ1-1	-	CAWSKVNTEAFF	TGTGCCTGGTCAAAAGTGAACACTGAAGCTTTCTTT
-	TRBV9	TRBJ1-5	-	CASSVSGHSNQPQHF	TGTGCCAGCAGCGTATCGGGGCATAGCAATCAGCCCCAGCATTTT
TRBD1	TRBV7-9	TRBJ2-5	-	CASSFGQGATETQYF	TGTGCCAGCAGCTTCGGACAGGGGGCAACGGAGACCCAGTACTTC
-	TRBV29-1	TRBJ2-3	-	CSVLKGGQNKNTQYF	TGCAGCGTCCTCAAGGGGGGACAGAACAAGAATACGCAGTATTTT
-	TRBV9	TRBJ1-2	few	CASSVSGTNYGYTF	TGTGCCAGCAGCGTCTCGGGGACTAACTATGGCTACACCTTC
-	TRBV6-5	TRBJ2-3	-	CASSPNLADTQYF	TGTGCCAGCAGTCCTAACCTTGCAGATACGCAGTATTTT
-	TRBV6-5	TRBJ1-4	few	CASSYSGPGGDEKLFF	TGTGCCAGCAGTTACTCAGGGCCCGGGGGCGATGAAAAACTGTTTTTT
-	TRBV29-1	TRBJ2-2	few	CSVLTATGELFF	TGCAGCGTTCTGACAGCCACCGGGGAGCTGTTTTTT
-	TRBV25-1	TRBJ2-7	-	CASSGGTVLSEQYF	TGTGCCAGCAGTGGCGGGACAGTCCTCTCCGAGCAGTACTTC
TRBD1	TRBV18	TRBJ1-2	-	CASSPPTGEDWDYGYTF	TGTGCCAGCTCACCGCCAACAGGGGAAGACTGGGACTATGGCTACACCTTC